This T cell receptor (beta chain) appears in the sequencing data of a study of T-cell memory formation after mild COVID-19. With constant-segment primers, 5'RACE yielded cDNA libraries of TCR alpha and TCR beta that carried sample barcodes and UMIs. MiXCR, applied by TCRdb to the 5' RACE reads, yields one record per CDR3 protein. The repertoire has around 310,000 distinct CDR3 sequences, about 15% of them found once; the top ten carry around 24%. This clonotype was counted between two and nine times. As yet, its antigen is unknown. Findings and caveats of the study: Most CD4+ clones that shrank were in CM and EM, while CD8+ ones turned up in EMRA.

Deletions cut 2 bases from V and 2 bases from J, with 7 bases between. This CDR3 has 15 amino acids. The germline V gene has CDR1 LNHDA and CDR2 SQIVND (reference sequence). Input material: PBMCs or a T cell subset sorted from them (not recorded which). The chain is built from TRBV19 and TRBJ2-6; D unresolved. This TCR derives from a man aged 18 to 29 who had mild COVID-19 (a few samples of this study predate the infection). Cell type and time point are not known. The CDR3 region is CASSIRSPGANVLTF. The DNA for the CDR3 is TGTGCCAGTAGTATAAGGAGTCCTGGGGCCAACGTCCTGACTTTC.